This T cell receptor (beta chain) stems from a study of Graves' ophthalmopathy and Graves' hyperthyroidism. This clonotype has only a few counts. Its specificity is unknown. Trimming cost V 3 bases and J 0 bases, with 15 bases left between them. The CDR3 consists of 17 residues. The V gene's germline CDR1 is MGHRA and CDR2 YSYEKL. Study-level results: With a specificity of 72.22% and a sensitivity of about 69%, the model predicted ophthalmopathy progression.

Investigators amplified TCR beta CDR3 regions from RNA transcripts. After a first-round RT-PCR with HTBI primers, a second-round multiplex PCR was run. MiXCR, run by TCRdb on the multiplex PCR reads, gives a single entry per CDR3 protein. The profile shows hundreds of thousands of distinct CDR3 sequences, more than 20% of them singletons. This sequence joins TRBV4-1 and TRBJ2-4, with D possibly TRBD2 on 6 matching bases. Sequenced sample: peripheral blood. The receptor comes from a woman between 18 and 30 years old with stable Graves' hyperthyroidism. The CDR3 here is CASSQQSSVVAKNIQYF. DNA of the CDR3: TGCGCCAGCAGCCAGCAATCTAGCGTAGTAGCCAAAAACATTCAGTACTTC.